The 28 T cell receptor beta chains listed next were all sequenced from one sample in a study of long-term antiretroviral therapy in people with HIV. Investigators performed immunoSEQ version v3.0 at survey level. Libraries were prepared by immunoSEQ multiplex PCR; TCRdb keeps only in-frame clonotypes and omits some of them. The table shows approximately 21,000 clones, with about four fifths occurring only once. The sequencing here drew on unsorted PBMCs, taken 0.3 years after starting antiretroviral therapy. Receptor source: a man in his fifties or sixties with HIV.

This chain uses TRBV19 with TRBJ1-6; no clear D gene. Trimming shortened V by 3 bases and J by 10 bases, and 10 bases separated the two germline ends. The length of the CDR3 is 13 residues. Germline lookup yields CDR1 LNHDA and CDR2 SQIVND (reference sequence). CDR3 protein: CASSIGSGSPLHF. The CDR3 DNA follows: TGTGCCAGTAGTATCGGGAGTGGATCACCCCTCCACTTT.

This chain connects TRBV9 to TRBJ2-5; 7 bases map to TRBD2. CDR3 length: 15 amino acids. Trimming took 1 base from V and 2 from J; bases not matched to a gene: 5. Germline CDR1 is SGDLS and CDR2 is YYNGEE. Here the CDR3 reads CASSVLGGVQETQYF. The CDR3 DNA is TGTGCCAGCAGCGTATTGGGGGGGGTTCAAGAGACCCAGTACTTC.

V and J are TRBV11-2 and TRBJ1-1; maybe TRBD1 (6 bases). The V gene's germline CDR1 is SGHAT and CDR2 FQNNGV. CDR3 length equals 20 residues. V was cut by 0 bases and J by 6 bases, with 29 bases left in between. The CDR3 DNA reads TGTGCCAGCAGCTTAGATCTAGGAAATCCCGGGGGCGCGATGGTACCTGAAGCTTTCTTT. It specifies CASSLDLGNPGGAMVPEAFF.

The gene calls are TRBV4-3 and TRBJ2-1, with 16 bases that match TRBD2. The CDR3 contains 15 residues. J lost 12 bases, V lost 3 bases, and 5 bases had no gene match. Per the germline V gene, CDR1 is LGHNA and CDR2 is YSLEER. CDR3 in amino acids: CASSQGTSGGALQFF. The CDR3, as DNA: TGCGCCAGCAGCCAGGGGACTAGCGGGGGGGCTTTGCAGTTCTTC.

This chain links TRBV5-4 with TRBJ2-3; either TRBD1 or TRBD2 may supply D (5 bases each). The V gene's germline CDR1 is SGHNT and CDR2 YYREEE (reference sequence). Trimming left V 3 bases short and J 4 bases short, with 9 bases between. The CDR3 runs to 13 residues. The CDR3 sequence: CASSWGSADTQYF. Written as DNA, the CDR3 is TGTGCCAGCAGCTGGGGGAGCGCAGATACGCAGTATTTT.

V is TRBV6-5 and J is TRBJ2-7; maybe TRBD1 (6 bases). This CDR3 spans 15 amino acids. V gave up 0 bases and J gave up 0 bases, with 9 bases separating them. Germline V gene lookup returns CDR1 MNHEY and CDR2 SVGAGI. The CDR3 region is CASSYSPDSSYEQYF. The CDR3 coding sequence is TGTGCCAGCAGTTACTCGCCGGACAGCTCCTACGAGCAGTACTTC.

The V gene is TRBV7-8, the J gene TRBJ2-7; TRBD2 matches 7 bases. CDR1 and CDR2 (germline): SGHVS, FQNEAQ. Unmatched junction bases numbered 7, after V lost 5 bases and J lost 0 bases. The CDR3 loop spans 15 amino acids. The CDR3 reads CASSPLAVSSYEQYF. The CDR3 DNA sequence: TGTGCCAGCAGCCCCCTAGCGGTGAGCTCCTACGAGCAGTACTTC.

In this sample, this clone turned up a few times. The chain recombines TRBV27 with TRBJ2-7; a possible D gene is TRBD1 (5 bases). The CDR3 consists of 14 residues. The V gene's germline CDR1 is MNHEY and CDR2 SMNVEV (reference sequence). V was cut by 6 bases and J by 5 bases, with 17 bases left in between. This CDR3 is CASRGPGAVNEQYF. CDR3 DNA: TGTGCCAGCAGAGGTCCTGGGGCAGTGAACGAGCAGTACTTC.

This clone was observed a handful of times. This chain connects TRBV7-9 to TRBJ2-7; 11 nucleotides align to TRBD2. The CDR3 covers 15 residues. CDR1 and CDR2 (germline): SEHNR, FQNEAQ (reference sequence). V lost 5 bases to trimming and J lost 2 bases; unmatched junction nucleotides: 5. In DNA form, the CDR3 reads TGTGCCAGCAGCGATTATAGCGGGAGGGCCTACGAGCAGTACTTC. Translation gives CASSDYSGRAYEQYF. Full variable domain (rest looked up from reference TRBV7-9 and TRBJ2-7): DTGVSQNPRHKITKRGQNVTFRCDPISEHNRLYWYRQTLGQGPEFLTYFQNEAQLEKSRLLSDRFSAERPKGSFSTLEIQRTEQGDSAMYLCASSDYSGRAYEQYFGPGTRLTVT.

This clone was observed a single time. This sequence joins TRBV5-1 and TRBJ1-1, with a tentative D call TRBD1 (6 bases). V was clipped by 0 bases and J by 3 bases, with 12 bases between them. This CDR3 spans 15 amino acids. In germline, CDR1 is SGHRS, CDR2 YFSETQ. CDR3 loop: CASSLAGGLHTEAFF. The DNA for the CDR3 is TGCGCCAGCAGCTTGGCCGGGGGGCTTCACACTGAAGCTTTCTTT.

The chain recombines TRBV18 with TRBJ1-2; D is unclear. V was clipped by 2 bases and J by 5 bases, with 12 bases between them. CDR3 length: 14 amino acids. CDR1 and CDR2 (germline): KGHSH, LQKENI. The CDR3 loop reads CASSPLPGRYGYTF. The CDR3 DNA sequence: TGTGCCAGCTCACCATTACCCGGACGTTATGGCTACACCTTC.

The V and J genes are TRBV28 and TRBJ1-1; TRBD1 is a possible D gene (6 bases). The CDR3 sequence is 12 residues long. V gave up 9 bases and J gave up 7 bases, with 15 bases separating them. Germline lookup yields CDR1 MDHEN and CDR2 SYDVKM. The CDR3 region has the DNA TGTGCCAGTACCGGGACATCGAATGAAGCTTTCTTT. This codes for CASTGTSNEAFF.

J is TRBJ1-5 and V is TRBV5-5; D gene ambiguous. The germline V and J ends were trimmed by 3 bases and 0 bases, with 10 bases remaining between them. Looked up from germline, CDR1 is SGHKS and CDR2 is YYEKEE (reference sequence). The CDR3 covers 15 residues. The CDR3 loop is CASSSGSGSNQPQHF. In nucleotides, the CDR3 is TGTGCCAGCAGCTCGGGCTCGGGTAGCAATCAGCCCCAGCATTTT.

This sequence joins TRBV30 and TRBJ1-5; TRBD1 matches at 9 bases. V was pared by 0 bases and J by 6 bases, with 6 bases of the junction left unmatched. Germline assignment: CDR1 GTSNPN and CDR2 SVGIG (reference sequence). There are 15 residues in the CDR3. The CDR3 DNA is TGTGCCTGGAGTGTACTGGGACAGGGATCTCAGCCCCAGCATTTT. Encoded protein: CAWSVLGQGSQPQHF.

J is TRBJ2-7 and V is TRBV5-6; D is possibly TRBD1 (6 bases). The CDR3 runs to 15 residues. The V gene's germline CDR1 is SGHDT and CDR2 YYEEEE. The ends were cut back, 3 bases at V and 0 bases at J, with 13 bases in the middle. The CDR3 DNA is TGTGCCAGCAGCTCTCAGACAGGCTCCTCCTACGAGCAGTACTTC. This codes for CASSSQTGSSYEQYF.

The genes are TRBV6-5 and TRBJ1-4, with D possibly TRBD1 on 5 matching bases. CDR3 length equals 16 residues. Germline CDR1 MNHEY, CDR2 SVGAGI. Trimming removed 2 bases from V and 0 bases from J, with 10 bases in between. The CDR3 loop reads CASSYDAGPTNEKLFF. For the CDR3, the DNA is TGTGCCAGCAGTTACGATGCAGGGCCAACTAATGAAAAACTGTTTTTT.

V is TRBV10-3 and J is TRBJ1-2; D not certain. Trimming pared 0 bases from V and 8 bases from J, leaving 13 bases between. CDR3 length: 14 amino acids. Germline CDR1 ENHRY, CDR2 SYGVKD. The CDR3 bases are TGTGCCATCAGTGAGTCTGTAGGACCTGGCGGCTACACCTTC. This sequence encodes CAISESVGPGGYTF.

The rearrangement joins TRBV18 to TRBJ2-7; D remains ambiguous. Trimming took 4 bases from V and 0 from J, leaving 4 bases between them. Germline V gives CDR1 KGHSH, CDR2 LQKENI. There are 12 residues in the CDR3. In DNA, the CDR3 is TGTGCCAGCTCACGGAACTCCTACGAGCAGTACTTC. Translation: CASSRNSYEQYF.

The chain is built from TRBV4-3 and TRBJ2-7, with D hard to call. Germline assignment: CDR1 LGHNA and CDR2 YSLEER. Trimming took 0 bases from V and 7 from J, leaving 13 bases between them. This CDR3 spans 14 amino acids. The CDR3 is CASSQDRWDGEQYF. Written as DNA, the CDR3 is TGCGCCAGCAGCCAAGATCGCTGGGATGGGGAGCAGTACTTC.

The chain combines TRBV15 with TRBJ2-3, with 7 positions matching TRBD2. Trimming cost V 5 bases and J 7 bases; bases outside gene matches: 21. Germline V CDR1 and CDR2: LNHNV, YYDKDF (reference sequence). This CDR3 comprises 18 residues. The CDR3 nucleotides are TGTGCCACCAGCCCCCCAAGTGGGAGGGCCTTGGGGTGGAATACGCAGTATTTT. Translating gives CATSPPSGRALGWNTQYF.

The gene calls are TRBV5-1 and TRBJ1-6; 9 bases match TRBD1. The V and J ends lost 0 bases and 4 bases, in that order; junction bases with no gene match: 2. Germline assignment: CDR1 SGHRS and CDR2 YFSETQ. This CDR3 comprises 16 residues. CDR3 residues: CASSLEGTGYNSPLHF. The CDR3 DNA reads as TGCGCCAGCAGCTTGGAGGGGACAGGGTATAATTCACCCCTCCACTTT.

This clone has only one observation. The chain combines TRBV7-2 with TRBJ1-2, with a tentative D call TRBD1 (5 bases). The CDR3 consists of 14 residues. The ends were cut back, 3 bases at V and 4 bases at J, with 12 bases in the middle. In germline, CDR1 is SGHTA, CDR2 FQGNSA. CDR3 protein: CASSLAGQGYGYTF. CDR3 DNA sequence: TGTGCCAGCAGCTTGGCAGGGCAAGGCTATGGCTACACCTTC.

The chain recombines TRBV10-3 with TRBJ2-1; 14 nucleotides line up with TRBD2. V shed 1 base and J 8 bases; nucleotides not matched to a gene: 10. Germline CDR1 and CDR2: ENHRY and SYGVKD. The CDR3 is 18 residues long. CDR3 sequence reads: CAISEYPPGLAGVYEQFF. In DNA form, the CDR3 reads TGTGCCATCAGTGAGTACCCACCGGGACTAGCGGGAGTCTATGAGCAGTTCTTC.

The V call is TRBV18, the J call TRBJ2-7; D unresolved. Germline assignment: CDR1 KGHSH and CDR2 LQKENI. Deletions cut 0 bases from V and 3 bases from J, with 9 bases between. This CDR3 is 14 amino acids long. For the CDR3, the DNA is TGTGCCAGCTCACCACCCCGGGCCTTCTACGAGCAGTACTTC. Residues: CASSPPRAFYEQYF.

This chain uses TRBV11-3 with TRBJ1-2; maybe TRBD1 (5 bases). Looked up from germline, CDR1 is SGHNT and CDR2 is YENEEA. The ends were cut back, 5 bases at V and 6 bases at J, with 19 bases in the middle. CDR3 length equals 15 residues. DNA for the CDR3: TGTGCCAGCAGCGCCTATCCCACCAGGGAGGATGGCTACACCTTC. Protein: CASSAYPTREDGYTF.

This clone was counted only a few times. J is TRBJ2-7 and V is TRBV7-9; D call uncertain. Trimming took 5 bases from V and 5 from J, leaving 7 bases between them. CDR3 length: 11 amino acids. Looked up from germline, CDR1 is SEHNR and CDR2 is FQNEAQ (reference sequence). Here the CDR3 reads CASSRIDEQYF. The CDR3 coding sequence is TGTGCCAGCAGCCGCATTGACGAGCAGTACTTC.

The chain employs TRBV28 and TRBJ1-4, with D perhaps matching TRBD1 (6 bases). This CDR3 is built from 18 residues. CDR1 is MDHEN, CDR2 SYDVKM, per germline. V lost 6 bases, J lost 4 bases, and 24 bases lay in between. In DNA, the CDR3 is TGTGCCAGCAGCTCCCTGGGGGCAAACCCCTTACATAATGAAAAACTGTTTTTT. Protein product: CASSSLGANPLHNEKLFF.

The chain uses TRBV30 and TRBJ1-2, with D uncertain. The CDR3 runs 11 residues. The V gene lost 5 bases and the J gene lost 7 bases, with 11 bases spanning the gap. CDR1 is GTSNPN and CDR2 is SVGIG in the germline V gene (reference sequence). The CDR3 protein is CAWLDLPGYTF. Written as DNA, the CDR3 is TGTGCCTGGCTGGATCTTCCTGGCTACACCTTC.